Below, one T cell receptor (beta chain) is given with its context. Germline CDR1 and CDR2: GTSNPN and SVGIG (reference sequence). This CDR3 comprises 14 residues. V was pared by 5 bases and J by 6 bases, with 11 bases of the junction left unmatched. The data stem from a study of blood T cell repertoires in COVID-19. As for the study in general: The study drew acute and convalescent COVID-19 samples from the United States, Italy and Spain. T cells, B-cell-depleted T cells, or PBMCs provided the cDNA or gDNA that served as material.

TCRdb keeps only in-frame clones here, not all; method: immunoSEQ multiplex PCR. Here the sample spans roughly 440,000 clones, more than 70% being singletons. The TCR sequence derives from a woman aged 45-60 years with COVID-19, enrolled during active disease. The rearrangement links TRBV30 to TRBJ1-2, with 8 nucleotides matching TRBD1. Material: peripheral blood. The CDR3 sequence: CAWLYPGGRNGYTF. The CDR3 DNA reads TGTGCCTGGCTATACCCAGGGGGCAGAAATGGCTACACCTTC.